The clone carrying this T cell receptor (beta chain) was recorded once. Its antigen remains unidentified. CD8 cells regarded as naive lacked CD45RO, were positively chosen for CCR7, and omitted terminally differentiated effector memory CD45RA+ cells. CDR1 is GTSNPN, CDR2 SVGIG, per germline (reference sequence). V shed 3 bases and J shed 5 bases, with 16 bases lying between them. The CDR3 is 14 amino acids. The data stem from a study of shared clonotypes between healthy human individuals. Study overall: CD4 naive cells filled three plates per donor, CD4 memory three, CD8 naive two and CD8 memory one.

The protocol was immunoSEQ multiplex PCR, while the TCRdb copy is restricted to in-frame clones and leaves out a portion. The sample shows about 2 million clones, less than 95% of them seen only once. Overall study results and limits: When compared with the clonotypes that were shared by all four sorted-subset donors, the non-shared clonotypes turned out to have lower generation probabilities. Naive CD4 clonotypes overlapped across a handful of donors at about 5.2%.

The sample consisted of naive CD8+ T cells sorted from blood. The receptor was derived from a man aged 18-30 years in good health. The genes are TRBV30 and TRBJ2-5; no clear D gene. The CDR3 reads CAWSRTGGSETQYF. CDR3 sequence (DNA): TGTGCCTGGAGCCGAACGGGCGGATCCGAGACCCAGTACTTC.